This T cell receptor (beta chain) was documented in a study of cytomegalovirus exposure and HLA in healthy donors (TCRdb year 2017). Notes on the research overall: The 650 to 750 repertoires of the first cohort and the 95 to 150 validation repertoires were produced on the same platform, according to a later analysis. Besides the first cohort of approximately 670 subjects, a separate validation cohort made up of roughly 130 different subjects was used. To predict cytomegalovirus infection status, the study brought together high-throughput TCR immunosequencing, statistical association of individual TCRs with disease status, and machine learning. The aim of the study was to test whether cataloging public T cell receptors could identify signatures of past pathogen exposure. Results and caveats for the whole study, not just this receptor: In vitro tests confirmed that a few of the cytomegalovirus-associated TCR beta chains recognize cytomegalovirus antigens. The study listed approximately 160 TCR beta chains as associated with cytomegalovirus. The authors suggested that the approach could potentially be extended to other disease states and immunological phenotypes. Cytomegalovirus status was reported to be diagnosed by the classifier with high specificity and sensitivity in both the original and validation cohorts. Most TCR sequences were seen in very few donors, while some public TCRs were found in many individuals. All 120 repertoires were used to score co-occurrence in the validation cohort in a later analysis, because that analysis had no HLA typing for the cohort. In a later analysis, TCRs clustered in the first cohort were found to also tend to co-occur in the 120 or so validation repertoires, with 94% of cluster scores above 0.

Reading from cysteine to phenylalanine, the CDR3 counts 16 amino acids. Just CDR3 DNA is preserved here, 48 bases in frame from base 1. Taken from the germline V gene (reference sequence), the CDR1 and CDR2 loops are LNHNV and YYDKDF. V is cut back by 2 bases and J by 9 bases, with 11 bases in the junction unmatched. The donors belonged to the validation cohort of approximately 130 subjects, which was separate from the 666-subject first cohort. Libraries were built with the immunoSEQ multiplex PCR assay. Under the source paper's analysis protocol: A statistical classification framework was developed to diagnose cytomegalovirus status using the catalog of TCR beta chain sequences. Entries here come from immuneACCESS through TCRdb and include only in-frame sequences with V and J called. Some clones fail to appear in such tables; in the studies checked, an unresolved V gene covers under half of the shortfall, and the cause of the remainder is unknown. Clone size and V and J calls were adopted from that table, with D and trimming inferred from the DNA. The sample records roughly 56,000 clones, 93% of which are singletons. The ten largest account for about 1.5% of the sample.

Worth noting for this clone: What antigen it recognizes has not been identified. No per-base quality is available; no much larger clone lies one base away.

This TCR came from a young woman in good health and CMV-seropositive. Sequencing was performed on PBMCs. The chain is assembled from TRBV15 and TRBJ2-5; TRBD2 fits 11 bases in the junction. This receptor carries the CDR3 CATSRKTSGAKGPQYF. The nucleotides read TGTGCCACCAGCAGAAAGACTAGCGGGGCCAAGGGGCCCCAGTACTTC.